The rows below give T cell receptor beta chains drawn from one sample of a study of T cells in Graves' hyperthyroidism and ophthalmopathy. MiXCR, applied by TCRdb to the multiplex PCR reads, yields one record per CDR3 protein. The sample carries 310,000 or so distinct CDR3 sequences, more than 15% recorded once. Material for sequencing was blood. The receptors come from a woman in her sixties or seventies with Graves' ophthalmopathy. CDR3s leave out the opening cysteine and the closing phenylalanine or tryptophan. D genes are given only for firm matches.

v_call	d_call	j_call	cdr3_aa
TRBV2	TRBD1	TRBJ2-3	ASSVGTGYTQY
TRBV5-5	.	TRBJ2-1	ASSWDSIGLAPYNEQF
TRBV11-1	TRBD2	TRBJ2-3	ASGASGSRTDTQY
TRBV14	TRBD1	TRBJ2-7	ASSQDSTGDGYEQY
TRBV6-2/TRBV6-3	.	TRBJ1-5	ASSSYRDSGQPQH
TRBV9	.	TRBJ1-6	ASSGHRANPNSPLH
TRBV5-1	TRBD2	TRBJ2-1	ASSPNVGGDNEQF
TRBV19	.	TRBJ2-7	ASSSGISYEQY
TRBV3-1	TRBD1	TRBJ1-6	ASSRLGQGQSPLH
TRBV5-1	TRBD1	TRBJ2-2	ASTGTGGYAGELF
TRBV7-9	TRBD1	TRBJ2-1	ASSLVDRASVGPPYNEQF
TRBV6-2/TRBV6-3	.	TRBJ1-5	ASSLPPRGQPQH
TRBV6-1	.	TRBJ1-5	ASNWDTNQPQH
TRBV10-3	.	TRBJ1-2	AISESGHVLSNYGYT
TRBV9	TRBD2	TRBJ2-5	ASSLLAGGPGTQY
TRBV7-2	TRBD2	TRBJ2-1	ASSLKGLGFSEQF
TRBV3-1	TRBD1	TRBJ2-7	ASSQGPGQGSYEQY
TRBV7-9	.	TRBJ2-1	ASSLDQVNEQF
TRBV6-1	.	TRBJ2-1	ASSPPSSYSYNEQF
TRBV11-3	.	TRBJ2-3	ASSPRDAQAVY
TRBV7-3	TRBD2	TRBJ2-2	ASSSLAGRAGELF
TRBV12-3/TRBV12-4	TRBD1	TRBJ2-2	ASRPQGARTGELF
TRBV4-1	.	TRBJ2-3	ASSQAVQIGTQY
TRBV3-1	TRBD2	TRBJ2-7	ATLGLAGGRPYEQY
TRBV15	.	TRBJ2-2	ATSIAPNTGELF
TRBV20-1	TRBD2	TRBJ2-3	SALGLAEITQY
TRBV7-6	.	TRBJ2-1	ASSANLASGNEQF
TRBV20-1	.	TRBJ2-1	SARGFWDEQF
TRBV28	TRBD1	TRBJ1-2	ASTYRQGYGYT
TRBV9	TRBD2	TRBJ2-7	ASSVGSGTSAGEQY
TRBV28	.	TRBJ2-1	ASSFPTLGGINEQF
TRBV7-9	.	TRBJ2-3	ASIQEITDTQY
TRBV19	TRBD1	TRBJ1-5	AGSDRGGQPQH
TRBV12-3/TRBV12-4	TRBD2	TRBJ2-7	ASNRHPAGVSYEQY
TRBV2	.	TRBJ1-2	ASSDGGLSYGYT
TRBV6-2/TRBV6-3	.	TRBJ2-5	ASSRTAQVTQY
TRBV11-3	TRBD2	TRBJ2-3	ASSLTGLAGDTQY
TRBV7-9	.	TRBJ1-2	ASSPQWGGGYT
TRBV2	.	TRBJ1-1	ASSESGRVNTEAF
TRBV12-3/TRBV12-4	.	TRBJ1-1	ASSWGPWKAF
TRBV12-5	.	TRBJ1-4	ASGLVSGNEKLF
TRBV27	.	TRBJ2-7	ASSLRGRNYEQY
TRBV28	TRBD2	TRBJ2-7	ASRLAGGPDEQY
TRBV4-3	TRBD1	TRBJ2-3	ASSQTGASTDTQY
TRBV13	TRBD2	TRBJ2-5	ASSLAGEGETQY
TRBV10-3	.	TRBJ2-2	AISESLGGSGELF
TRBV12-3/TRBV12-4	TRBD2	TRBJ2-2	ASGGLAGVATGELF
TRBV7-2	TRBD1	TRBJ1-3	ASSRDRSSGNTIY